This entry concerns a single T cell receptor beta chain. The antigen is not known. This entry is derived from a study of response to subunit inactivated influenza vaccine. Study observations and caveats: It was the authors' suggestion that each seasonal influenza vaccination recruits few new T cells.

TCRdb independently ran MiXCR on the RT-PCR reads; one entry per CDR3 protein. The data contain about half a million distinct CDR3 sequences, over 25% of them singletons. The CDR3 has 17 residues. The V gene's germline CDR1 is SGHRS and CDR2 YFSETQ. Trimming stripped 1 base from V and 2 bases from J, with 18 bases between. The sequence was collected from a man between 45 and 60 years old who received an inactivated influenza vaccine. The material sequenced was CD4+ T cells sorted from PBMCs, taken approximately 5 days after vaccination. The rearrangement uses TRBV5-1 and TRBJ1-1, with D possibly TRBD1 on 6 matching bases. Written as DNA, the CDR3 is TGCGCCAGCAGCTTGACGAAATGGACAGATTTAAACACTGAAGCTTTCTTT. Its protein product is CASSLTKWTDLNTEAFF.